A selection of T cell receptor beta chains follows, all from one sample in a study of blood T cell repertoires in COVID-19. The method was immunoSEQ multiplex PCR; TCRdb's version includes in-frame clones alone and lacks a portion of them. Counted here are 150,000 to 200,000 clones, roughly 78% occurring once; the ten biggest clones make up under 3.5%. Material for sequencing was peripheral blood. The receptors originated from a woman older than 75 with active or convalescent COVID-19. Both conserved end residues are part of each CDR3. D genes are given only for firm matches. A clone size is listed for some rows: how often the clone was seen (once, few, many), or a class if it is expanded.

-	TRBV10-3	TRBJ1-1	-	TGTGCCATCGGCGGGGGGAACACTGAAGCTTTCTTT	CAIGGGNTEAFF
TRBD1	TRBV28	TRBJ2-7	-	TGTGCCAGCAGTTTCCTCGACAGGGGGATAGGCTACGAGCAGTACTTC	CASSFLDRGIGYEQYF
TRBD1	TRBV28	TRBJ1-6	-	TGTGCCAGCAGTCCATCGACAGGGATTTCACCCCTCCACTTT	CASSPSTGISPLHF
-	TRBV7-3	TRBJ1-3	-	TGTGCCAGCAGCCCGGGATCGGGTTCTGGAAACACCATATATTTT	CASSPGSGSGNTIYF
TRBD1	TRBV29-1	TRBJ1-3	-	TGCAGCGTTGTGTGGCAGGGGGCTGGAAACACCATATATTTT	CSVVWQGAGNTIYF
TRBD1	TRBV27	TRBJ1-6	few	TGTGCCAGCAGTTCCCGGGACAGGGGATTAGGCTATAATTCACCCCTCCACTTT	CASSSRDRGLGYNSPLHF
-	TRBV4-2	TRBJ1-4	-	TGTGCCAGCAGCCAAGTCCCACAGGGAAACGAAAAACTGTTTTTT	CASSQVPQGNEKLFF
TRBD2	TRBV6-1	TRBJ2-3	-	TGTGCCAGCAGTGATCGGCTTGAGCGGGGGGGCGTGGATACGCAGTATTTT	CASSDRLERGGVDTQYF
TRBD1	TRBV15	TRBJ2-1	-	TGTGCCACCAGCAGAGATCTGGGACAGGGGGTGAATGAGCAGTTCTTC	CATSRDLGQGVNEQFF
-	TRBV15	TRBJ2-7	-	TGTGCCACCAGCAGAGATCAAATAGCGACCCACGAGCAGTACTTC	CATSRDQIATHEQYF
-	TRBV2	TRBJ1-2	few	TGTGCCAGCAGTGTGGATCAGGCGTCCGATGGCTACACCTTC	CASSVDQASDGYTF
TRBD2	TRBV5-1	TRBJ2-1	once	TGCGCCAGCAGCAGTTTAGCGGGGGGGCACCCCAATGAGCAGTTCTTC	CASSSLAGGHPNEQFF
TRBD1	TRBV7-6	TRBJ2-7	-	TGTGCCAGCAGTTTCGGACAGGGACGGGACACCAGCCACGAGCAGTACTTC	CASSFGQGRDTSHEQYF
-	TRBV15	TRBJ1-2	-	TGTGCCACCAGCAGAGATCTGGTTTCGTCTAATGGCTACACCTTC	CATSRDLVSSNGYTF
TRBD1	TRBV10-2	TRBJ1-2	-	TGCGCCAGCCGGGACAGTAATAACTATGGCTACACCTTC	CASRDSNNYGYTF
TRBD2	TRBV2	TRBJ2-5	-	TGTGCCAGCAGTGAAGGGTCACTAGCGGGGGAAGAGACCCAGTACTTC	CASSEGSLAGEETQYF
TRBD1	TRBV6-4	TRBJ1-3	-	TGTGCCAGCAGAGGACAGGGGTTAATCAATTTAGGAAACACCATATATTTT	CASRGQGLINLGNTIYF
-	TRBV6-1	TRBJ1-5	-	TGTGCCAGCAGTGGGGGGGGCGCTAGGAAGGGACAGCCCCAGCATTTT	CASSGGGARKGQPQHF
-	TRBV27	TRBJ2-2	-	TGTGCCAGCAGGATCTACGGGACTCCCATAAATACCGGGGAGCTGTTTTTT	CASRIYGTPINTGELFF
-	TRBV5-1	TRBJ2-1	-	TGCGCCAGCAGCTTGGCGACCGCGGCCAATGAGCAGTTCTTC	CASSLATAANEQFF
TRBD1	TRBV10-3	TRBJ1-1	-	TGTGCCATCAGCAGACAGGGGGCGGAAGAAGCTTTCTTT	CAISRQGAEEAFF
-	TRBV27	TRBJ1-2	-	TGTGCCAGCAGACCAGGGCGTGGGGTCGGCTACACCTTC	CASRPGRGVGYTF
TRBD1	TRBV11-2	TRBJ1-2	-	TGTGCCAGCAGCTTAATCCCCGGGACAGGGCATGGCTACACCTTC	CASSLIPGTGHGYTF
-	TRBV6-5	TRBJ1-1	-	TGTGCCAGCAGGAACTCGAACACTGAAGCTTTCTTT	CASRNSNTEAFF
TRBD1	TRBV19	TRBJ2-1	once	TGTGCCAGTAGTATGCCACAGGGGGTTCGTCAGAATGAGCAGTTCTTC	CASSMPQGVRQNEQFF
-	TRBV27	TRBJ2-6	-	TGTGCCAGCAGTCCGGAACCGGGACAAATCTCTGGGGCCAACGTCCTGACTTTC	CASSPEPGQISGANVLTF
-	TRBV5-1	TRBJ1-1	-	TGCGCCAGCAGCTTGGATCCCGGAGGGACTGAAGCTTTCTTT	CASSLDPGGTEAFF
TRBD1	TRBV30	TRBJ1-1	few	TGTGCCTGGAGAGGACAGGGTTTCACTGAAGCTTTCTTT	CAWRGQGFTEAFF
TRBD2	TRBV4-2	TRBJ2-3	once	TGTGCCAGCAGCCAAGATCTGGCGAGCGGGGGGTTGGATACGCAGTATTTT	CASSQDLASGGLDTQYF
-	TRBV28	TRBJ1-4	-	TGTGCCAGCAGCCCCACCGAAGAGGTTACGGAAAAACTGTTTTTT	CASSPTEEVTEKLFF
-	TRBV18	TRBJ2-3	-	TGTGCCAGCTCACCGCCGACTAGCACAGATACGCAGTATTTT	CASSPPTSTDTQYF
TRBD1	TRBV5-1	TRBJ1-2	-	TGCGCCAGCAGCCCCGGGGGACAGGACTATGGCTACACCTTC	CASSPGGQDYGYTF
TRBD1	TRBV5-4	TRBJ2-1	-	TGTGCCAGCAGCTGGACAGGGGCGGGCTACAATGAGCAGTTCTTC	CASSWTGAGYNEQFF
TRBD1	TRBV7-2	TRBJ1-2	few	TGTGCCAGCGGGACAGGGGACGGCTACACCTTC	CASGTGDGYTF
-	TRBV18	TRBJ1-5	once	TGTGCCAGCTCACCAAGGGGGGGTAATCAGCCCCAGCATTTT	CASSPRGGNQPQHF
TRBD2	TRBV3-1/TRBV3-2	TRBJ2-3	-	TGTGCCAGCAGCCAAGGAGTTGCAGCTAGCGGGCTCACAGATACGCAGTATTTT	CASSQGVAASGLTDTQYF
TRBD1	TRBV5-1	TRBJ1-1	-	TGCGCCAGCAGCCCTAGGGACAGCCGAAGGGGTACTGAAGCTTTCTTT	CASSPRDSRRGTEAFF
-	TRBV30	TRBJ2-1	-	TGTGCCCGAAAGAGTGGGGCCCCCTTTGACGATGAGCAGTTCTTC	CARKSGAPFDDEQFF
-	TRBV5-6	TRBJ1-3	few	TGTGCCAGCAGCTTGGGGGGCGCGGTATATTTT	CASSLGGAVYF
TRBD2	TRBV9	TRBJ2-5	few	TGTGCCAGCAGCGCCCTGGGGGCTAGCGGGTCTCAAGAGACCCAGTACTTC	CASSALGASGSQETQYF
TRBD1	TRBV3-1/TRBV3-2	TRBJ1-2	once	TGTGCCAGCAGCCGTACCCGCATGACAGGGAGCAGGGGCTACACCTTC	CASSRTRMTGSRGYTF
TRBD1	TRBV12-3/TRBV12-4	TRBJ1-1	-	TGTGCCAGCAGCACAGGGGGAACCACTGAAGCTTTCTTT	CASSTGGTTEAFF
TRBD2	TRBV18	TRBJ2-3	-	TGTGCCAGCTCCCTCAGCGGGGGGGCAGCTTACACAGATACGCAGTATTTT	CASSLSGGAAYTDTQYF
-	TRBV19	TRBJ2-3	-	TGTGCCAGTAGTTCCACAGGGAGCCCTACAGATACGCAGTATTTT	CASSSTGSPTDTQYF
-	TRBV5-4	TRBJ1-4	-	TGTGCCAGCAGCTTGGGAGGGAAGACTAATGAAAAACTGTTTTTT	CASSLGGKTNEKLFF
TRBD1	TRBV6-5	TRBJ2-4	-	TGTGCCAGCAGGCAAGGGGGCGCAGGCAAAAACATTCAGTACTTC	CASRQGGAGKNIQYF
-	TRBV20-1	TRBJ2-1	-	TGCAGTGCTAGAGCTAGGGGTGAGCAGTTCTTC	CSARARGEQFF
-	TRBV29-1	TRBJ2-3	few	TGCAGCGTTGATTCAGGAGATACGCAGTATTTT	CSVDSGDTQYF
TRBD1	TRBV4-1	TRBJ2-1	-	TGCGCCAGCAGCCAGCTCAGGGGGTTTGAGCAGTTCTTC	CASSQLRGFEQFF
TRBD1	TRBV24-1	TRBJ2-7	few	TGTGCCACCAGTGATTCCCGGACAGGGGGAGGCTACGAGCAGTACTTC	CATSDSRTGGGYEQYF
TRBD1	TRBV29-1	TRBJ2-7	-	TGCAGCGCAGGACAGGGCGGCGAGCAGTACTTC	CSAGQGGEQYF
TRBD1	TRBV19	TRBJ1-4	-	TGTGCCAGCCAGGACAGGGAAAAACTGTTTTTT	CASQDREKLFF
-	TRBV19	TRBJ1-5	-	TGTGCCAGTAGTCCACTGGGCCGAACAAATCAGCCCCAGCATTTT	CASSPLGRTNQPQHF
-	TRBV27	TRBJ1-6	few	TGTGCCAGCAGCTCCCGGGTCTTTCGCTCCTATAATTCACCCCTCCACTTT	CASSSRVFRSYNSPLHF
-	TRBV9	TRBJ1-2	-	TGTGCCAGCAGCGTCCTCGACATTGGATCCCTTAACTATGGCTACACCTTC	CASSVLDIGSLNYGYTF
-	TRBV28	TRBJ2-7	-	TGTGCCAGCAGCCTAGCCGATGGACTATACGAGCAGTACTTC	CASSLADGLYEQYF
-	TRBV6-5	TRBJ2-5	-	TGTGCCAGCCAGCGCGGGCCGGAGACCCAGTACTTC	CASQRGPETQYF
TRBD1	TRBV5-8	TRBJ1-5	-	TGTGCCAGCAGCTTTCACCAGGGGGCTAATCAGCCCCAGCATTTT	CASSFHQGANQPQHF
-	TRBV27	TRBJ1-1	-	TGTGCCAGCAGTAAACAGGGGAACACTGAAGCTTTCTTT	CASSKQGNTEAFF
-	TRBV19	TRBJ2-1	-	TGTGCCAGTAGTATCCACGGGGAGAGCAATGAGCAGTTCTTC	CASSIHGESNEQFF